The sequence of this TCR beta chain was determined in a study of cytomegalovirus exposure and HLA in healthy donors. The PCR had 60 Vbeta and 13 Jbeta primers. The method was immunoSEQ multiplex PCR; TCRdb's version includes in-frame clones alone and lacks a portion of them. Of over 150,000 clones listed, around 74% are singletons. The sequence was obtained from a man younger than 30 in good health and CMV-seronegative. The sample taken for sequencing was PBMCs.

The CDR3 sequence is CASTDRENEQFF. CDR3 in DNA: TGCGCCAGCACGGACAGGGAGAATGAGCAGTTCTTC. This chain joins TRBV10-2 and TRBJ2-1; 8 nucleotides agree with TRBD1. The CDR3 has 12 residues. Germline lookup yields CDR1 WSHSY and CDR2 SAAADI. V dropped 7 bases and J dropped 7; count of bases not matched to a gene: 3.